These T cell receptor beta chains were read from a single sample in a study of T cell responses to AZD1222 COVID-19 vaccine. Assay used: immunoSEQ multiplex PCR; TCRdb lists only in-frame clones, some missing. The sample lists roughly 100,000 clones, roughly 88% occurring once. Sequenced material: peripheral blood, taken on day 0 of AZD1222 vaccination. Source of these receptors: an adult in good health. Each CDR3 is given with its conserved first and last residue. D genes are given only for firm matches. Clone size is given for some rows only: seen once, a few or many times, or a class if the clone is expanded.

V,length,D,J,size,DNA,CDR3
TRBV3-1/TRBV3-2,14,-,TRBJ2-7,-,TGTGCCAGCAGCCAAGCGGCAGTCCTCTACGAGCAGTACTTC,CASSQAAVLYEQYF
TRBV14,17,-,TRBJ2-1,-,TGTGCCAGCAGCCAAGTGGTACAGGGATTTCAAGAGAATGAGCAGTTCTTC,CASSQVVQGFQENEQFF
TRBV6-5,15,TRBD2,TRBJ2-3,-,TGTGCCAGCAGTTACTTAACTAGCGGGGCAGATACGCAGTATTTT,CASSYLTSGADTQYF
TRBV5-1,15,-,TRBJ1-3,-,TGCGCCAGCAGCTCCGTACCACAGGTGGAAAACACCATATATTTT,CASSSVPQVENTIYF
TRBV3-1/TRBV3-2,15,-,TRBJ2-7,-,TGTGCCAGCAGCCTTCAACAAGGGGGGGCCTACGAGCAGTACTTC,CASSLQQGGAYEQYF
TRBV19,15,TRBD1,TRBJ1-3,few,TGTGCCAGTACCCCGAGAGGGGGCGCTGGAAACACCATATATTTT,CASTPRGGAGNTIYF
TRBV5-6,13,TRBD2,TRBJ2-7,-,TGTGCCAGCACCCACGGCTCCGCGGGAGAGGTGTACTTC,CASTHGSAGEVYF
TRBV29-1,13,TRBD1,TRBJ2-2,-,TGCAGCGTCGGACAGGGGGCCGGCGGGGAGCTGTTTTTT,CSVGQGAGGELFF
TRBV4-1,16,-,TRBJ1-6,-,TGCGCCAGCGCAGCCACCGCAGGGTATGGAGGATCACCCCTCCACTTT,CASAATAGYGGSPLHF
TRBV12-5,17,TRBD2,TRBJ2-3,-,TGTGCTAGTGGTCCGGGGGTTCGCGGGGGGGCCGGTGATACGCAGTATTTT,CASGPGVRGGAGDTQYF
TRBV18,16,TRBD2,TRBJ2-1,-,TGTGCCAGCTCACCTTTATTGGGACTAGGATACAATGAGCAGTTCTTC,CASSPLLGLGYNEQFF
TRBV3-1/TRBV3-2,16,-,TRBJ1-3,-,TGTGCCAGCAGCCAAGGCGGCCGTTTTTCTGGAAACACCATATATTTT,CASSQGGRFSGNTIYF
TRBV6-6,15,-,TRBJ1-2,-,TGTGCCAGCAGGACCGAGGGGAGAGGGGACTATGGCTACACCTTC,CASRTEGRGDYGYTF
TRBV5-1,11,-,TRBJ2-2,-,TGCGCCAGCAGCTTTACCGGGGAGCTGTTTTTT,CASSFTGELFF
TRBV2,13,-,TRBJ2-5,-,TGTGCCAGCCGTCCGGGTGTCCAAGAGACCCAGTACTTC,CASRPGVQETQYF
TRBV5-1,14,-,TRBJ2-7,-,TGCGCCAGCAGCCTGGGGCAAGTTGCCTACGAGCAGTACTTC,CASSLGQVAYEQYF
TRBV2,14,-,TRBJ1-4,-,TGTGCCAGCAGTGAGTTGGGGACTAATGAAAAACTGTTTTTT,CASSELGTNEKLFF
TRBV2,15,-,TRBJ1-1,-,TGTGCCAGCAGAGCGACCGGGACAAAGGGGGCTGAAGCTTTCTTT,CASRATGTKGAEAFF
TRBV25-1,14,-,TRBJ1-5,-,TGTGCCAGCAGCCAAACAGGGAGCAATCAGCCCCAGCATTTT,CASSQTGSNQPQHF
TRBV6-5,16,-,TRBJ1-2,-,TGTGCCAGCAGTTACGGTGGGACGCCCGGGACCTACGGCTACACCTTC,CASSYGGTPGTYGYTF
TRBV13,17,TRBD1,TRBJ2-7,-,TGTGCCAGCAGCCAATCCGACAGGGCCAAGGTTTCCTACGAGCAGTACTTC,CASSQSDRAKVSYEQYF
TRBV7-9,14,-,TRBJ1-1,-,TGTGCCAGCAGCCGTCCTAATGAAAACACTGAAGCTTTCTTT,CASSRPNENTEAFF
TRBV7-9,17,TRBD2,TRBJ2-5,-,TGTGCCAGCAGCTTGGGAAGACTAGCGGGTGATCAAGAGACCCAGTACTTC,CASSLGRLAGDQETQYF
TRBV9,13,-,TRBJ2-1,-,TGTGCCAGCAGCGTAGTCCCCGGGGATGAGCAGTTCTTC,CASSVVPGDEQFF
TRBV5-1,16,TRBD1,TRBJ1-2,-,TGCGCCAGCAGGAACCCCTTACCGACAGGGGCAGAGGGCTACACCTTC,CASRNPLPTGAEGYTF
TRBV11-2,14,-,TRBJ2-4,-,TGTGCCAGCAGCGTTCAGGGACACCTCGATATTCAGTACTTC,CASSVQGHLDIQYF
TRBV5-1,13,-,TRBJ1-1,-,TGCGCCAGCAGCCCAGAGAGAGCCGGGGCGGCTTTCTTT,CASSPERAGAAFF
TRBV7-2,12,-,TRBJ2-7,-,TGTGCCAGCAGCCCCGGAGACTACGAGCAGTACTTC,CASSPGDYEQYF
TRBV5-1,17,TRBD2,TRBJ2-3,-,TGCGCCAGCAGCTCAACCGGGACTAGCGGGTCCACAGATACGCAGTATTTT,CASSSTGTSGSTDTQYF
TRBV7-9,17,TRBD1,TRBJ2-3,-,TGTGCCAGCAGCTTAGTGACAGGGGGCTGGCGGACAGATACGCAGTATTTT,CASSLVTGGWRTDTQYF
TRBV2,15,TRBD1,TRBJ1-6,-,TGTGCCAGCAGTGAAGCGGGGACAGTCGGTGCACCCCTCCACTTT,CASSEAGTVGAPLHF
TRBV19,16,-,TRBJ1-5,-,TGTGCCAGTAAACACGGTCCTAACCATAGCAATCAGCCCCAGCATTTT,CASKHGPNHSNQPQHF
TRBV5-5,14,-,TRBJ1-1,-,TGTGCCAGCAGCTTGGGCCTTAGGCCCACTGAAGCTTTCTTT,CASSLGLRPTEAFF
TRBV28,17,-,TRBJ1-5,-,TGTGCCAGCAGTTTGATCAAGGGGAAACCGGTCAATCAGCCCCAGCATTTT,CASSLIKGKPVNQPQHF
TRBV3-1/TRBV3-2,13,-,TRBJ2-1,once,TGTGCCAGCAGCCAAGGACTAGACAATGAGCAGTTCTTC,CASSQGLDNEQFF
TRBV24-1,12,-,TRBJ2-3,-,TGTGCCACCAGTGATTTTCTCGGGAGTTGGTATTTT,CATSDFLGSWYF
TRBV3-1/TRBV3-2,14,-,TRBJ1-4,-,TGTGCCAGCAGCCAAGATCGTGTTTGGGAAAAACTGTTTTTT,CASSQDRVWEKLFF
TRBV6-6,11,-,TRBJ2-1,-,TGTGCCAGCAGTTCGGCGGATGAGCAGTTCTTC,CASSSADEQFF
TRBV6-5,13,-,TRBJ1-4,-,TGTGCCAGCAGTTACTCACTAGGGGAAAAACTGTTTTTT,CASSYSLGEKLFF
TRBV4-2,15,-,TRBJ1-5,-,TGTGCCAGCAGCCAAGAGACTGGGAGAGGGGCGCCCCAGCATTTT,CASSQETGRGAPQHF
TRBV6-2/TRBV6-3,15,-,TRBJ2-3,-,TGTGCCAGCAGTGGCCAGCAGGTCGGCGCAGATACGCAGTATTTT,CASSGQQVGADTQYF
TRBV13,16,-,TRBJ2-3,-,TGTGCCAGCAGCTCCGCTTGGGGGGATTCCACAGATACGCAGTATTTT,CASSSAWGDSTDTQYF
TRBV6-2/TRBV6-3,17,-,TRBJ2-7,-,TGTGCCAGCAGTTCTGGAGGAAGGGGCCTACTCAAATACGAGCAGTACTTC,CASSSGGRGLLKYEQYF
TRBV5-4,13,-,TRBJ1-6,-,TGTGCCAGCAGTGGATCCTATAATTCACCCCTCCACTTT,CASSGSYNSPLHF
TRBV3-1/TRBV3-2,16,-,TRBJ1-3,-,TGTGCCAGCAGCCGAGACCTGGGCAGGGGCCGAAACACCATATATTTT,CASSRDLGRGRNTIYF